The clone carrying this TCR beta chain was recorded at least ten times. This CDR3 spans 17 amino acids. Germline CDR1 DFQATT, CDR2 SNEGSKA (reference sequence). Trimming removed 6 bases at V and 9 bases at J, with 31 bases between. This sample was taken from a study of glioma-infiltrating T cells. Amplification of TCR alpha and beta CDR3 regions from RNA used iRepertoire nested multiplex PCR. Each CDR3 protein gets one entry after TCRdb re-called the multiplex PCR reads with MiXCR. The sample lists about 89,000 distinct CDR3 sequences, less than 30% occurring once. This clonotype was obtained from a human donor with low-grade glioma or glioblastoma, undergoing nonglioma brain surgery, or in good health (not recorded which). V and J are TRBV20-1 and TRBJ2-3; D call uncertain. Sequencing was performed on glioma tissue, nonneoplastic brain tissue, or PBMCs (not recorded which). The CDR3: CSAARVSHTATFSTQYF. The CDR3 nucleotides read TGCAGTGCCGCTCGGGTGTCGCATACGGCGACGTTTTCGACGCAGTATTTT.